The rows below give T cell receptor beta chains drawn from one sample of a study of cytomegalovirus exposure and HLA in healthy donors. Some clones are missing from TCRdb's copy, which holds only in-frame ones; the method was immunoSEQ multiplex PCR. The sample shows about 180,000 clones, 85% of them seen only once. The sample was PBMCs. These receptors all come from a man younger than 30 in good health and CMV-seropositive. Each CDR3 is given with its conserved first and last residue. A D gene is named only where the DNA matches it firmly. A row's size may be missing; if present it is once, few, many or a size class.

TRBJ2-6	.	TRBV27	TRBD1	CASSSQGAGANVLTF	TGTGCCAGCAGTTCACAGGGGGCTGGGGCCAACGTCCTGACTTTC
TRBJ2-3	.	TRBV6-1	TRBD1	CASSGRQGASYTDTQYF	TGTGCCAGCAGTGGCCGACAGGGGGCTTCATACACAGATACGCAGTATTTT
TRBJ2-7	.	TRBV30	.	CAWSIRDFGEQYF	TGTGCCTGGAGTATCCGGGACTTTGGGGAGCAGTACTTC
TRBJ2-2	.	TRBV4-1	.	CASSPHPTAGELFF	TGCGCCAGCAGCCCACATCCAACAGCCGGGGAGCTGTTTTTT
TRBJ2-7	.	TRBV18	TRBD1	CASSPPDRGRYEQYF	TGTGCCAGCTCACCTCCGGACAGGGGGCGATACGAGCAGTACTTC
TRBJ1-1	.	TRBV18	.	CASSPEAGGGTEAFF	TGTGCCAGCTCACCAGAGGCGGGGGGGGGTACTGAAGCTTTCTTT
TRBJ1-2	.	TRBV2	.	CASSAAGTLTIGYTF	TGTGCCAGCAGTGCAGCCGGGACACTAACTATCGGCTACACCTTC
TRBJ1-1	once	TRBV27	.	CASSLAGFMNTEAFF	TGTGCCAGCAGTTTAGCGGGTTTCATGAACACTGAAGCTTTCTTT
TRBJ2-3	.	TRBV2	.	CASSRTAGTDTQYF	TGTGCCAGCAGCCGGACAGCAGGGACAGATACGCAGTATTTT
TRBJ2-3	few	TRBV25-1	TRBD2	CASSDSGVSGRPDTQYF	TGTGCCAGCAGTGACTCCGGGGTTAGCGGGAGGCCAGATACGCAGTATTTT
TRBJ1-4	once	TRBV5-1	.	CASSSGNQNEKLFF	TGCGCCAGCAGCTCAGGGAACCAAAATGAAAAACTGTTTTTT
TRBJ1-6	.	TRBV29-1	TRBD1	CSVEVGDRGIDSPLHF	TGCAGCGTTGAAGTCGGGGACAGGGGAATCGATTCACCCCTCCACTTT
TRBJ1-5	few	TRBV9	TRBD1	CASSIGQGGQPQHF	TGTGCCAGCAGCATTGGACAGGGCGGGCAGCCCCAGCATTTT
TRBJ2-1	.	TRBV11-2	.	CASSIISYNEQFF	TGTGCCAGCAGCATAATTTCCTACAATGAGCAGTTCTTC
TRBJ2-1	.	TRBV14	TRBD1	CASGRDRGYNEQFF	TGTGCCAGCGGCCGGGACAGGGGATACAATGAGCAGTTCTTC
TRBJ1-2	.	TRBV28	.	CASSQGGATGGYTF	TGTGCCAGCAGCCAAGGGGGGGCAACGGGTGGCTACACCTTC
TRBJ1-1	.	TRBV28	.	CASSPLGGIPDTEAFF	TGTGCCAGCAGCCCGCTGGGGGGGATCCCAGACACTGAAGCTTTCTTT
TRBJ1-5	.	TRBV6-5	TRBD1	CASSQGQGFTPQHF	TGTGCCAGCAGCCAGGGACAGGGGTTTACGCCCCAGCATTTT
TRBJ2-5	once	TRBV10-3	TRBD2	CAISDPVGRETEETQYF	TGTGCCATCAGTGACCCCGTGGGGCGGGAGACTGAAGAGACCCAGTACTTC
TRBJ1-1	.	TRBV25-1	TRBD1	CASSGTGWNTEAFF	TGTGCCAGCAGTGGGACAGGGTGGAACACTGAAGCTTTCTTT
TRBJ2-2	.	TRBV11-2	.	CASSLVYTGELFF	TGTGCCAGCAGCTTAGTATACACCGGGGAGCTGTTTTTT
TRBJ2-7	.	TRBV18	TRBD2	CASSPSYSGGSYEQYF	TGTGCCAGCTCACCTTCATATTCGGGGGGCTCCTACGAGCAGTACTTC
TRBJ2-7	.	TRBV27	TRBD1	CASSLGQGPYEQYF	TGTGCCAGCAGTTTAGGACAGGGACCCTACGAGCAGTACTTC
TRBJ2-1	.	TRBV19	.	CATAGQGYNEQFF	TGTGCCACAGCGGGACAAGGGTACAATGAGCAGTTCTTC
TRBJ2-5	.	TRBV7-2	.	CASSLVGGGALQETQYF	TGTGCCAGCAGCTTAGTGGGGGGTGGCGCCCTCCAAGAGACCCAGTACTTC
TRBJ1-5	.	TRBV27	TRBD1	CASGDRGRNQPQHF	TGTGCCAGCGGAGACAGGGGGCGTAATCAGCCCCAGCATTTT
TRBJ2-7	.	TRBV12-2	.	CASRLAQEQGGSYEQYF	TGTGCAAGTCGCTTAGCGCAGGAACAGGGAGGGTCCTACGAGCAGTACTTC
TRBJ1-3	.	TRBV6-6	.	CASSSYKRERPNF	TGTGCCAGCAGTTCTTACAAGAGGGAGCGTCCCAATTTT
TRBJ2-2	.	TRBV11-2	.	CASSPTGSRELFF	TGTGCCAGCAGCCCCACAGGGTCCAGGGAGCTGTTTTTT
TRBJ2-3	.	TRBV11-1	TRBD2	CASSGGTSGTDTQYF	TGTGCCAGCAGCGGAGGGACTAGCGGGACAGATACGCAGTATTTT
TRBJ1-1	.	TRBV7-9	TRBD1	CASSLVSGGEAFF	TGTGCCAGCAGCTTAGTTTCAGGGGGCGAAGCTTTCTTT
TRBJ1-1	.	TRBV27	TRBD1	CASSFGLRDSMNTEAFF	TGTGCCAGCAGTTTTGGGCTAAGGGACAGTATGAACACTGAAGCTTTCTTT
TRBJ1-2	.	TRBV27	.	CASSSLVSGGYTF	TGTGCCAGCAGTTCCCTCGTCTCCGGGGGCTACACCTTC
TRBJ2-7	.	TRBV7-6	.	CASSLAGEYEQYF	TGTGCCAGCAGCTTAGCGGGAGAGTACGAGCAGTACTTC
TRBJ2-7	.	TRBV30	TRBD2	CAWSLAGYEQYF	TGTGCCTGGAGCCTAGCGGGTTACGAGCAGTACTTC
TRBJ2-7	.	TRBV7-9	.	CASSLTGYEQYF	TGTGCCAGCAGTCTTACAGGCTACGAGCAGTACTTC
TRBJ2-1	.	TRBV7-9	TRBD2	CASSALAGGDNEQFF	TGTGCCAGCAGCGCCCTAGCGGGGGGGGACAATGAGCAGTTCTTC
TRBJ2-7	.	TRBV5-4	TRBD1	CASSLTGGTYEQYF	TGTGCCAGCAGCTTGACAGGGGGGACCTACGAGCAGTACTTC
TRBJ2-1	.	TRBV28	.	CASSSLTKQFF	TGTGCCAGCAGTTCCCTGACTAAACAGTTCTTC
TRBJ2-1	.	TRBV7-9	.	CASSLDLYEQFF	TGTGCCAGCAGCTTAGATTTATATGAGCAGTTCTTC
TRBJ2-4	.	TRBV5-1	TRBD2	CASSLRRGGAGNIQYF	TGCGCCAGCAGCTTGCGTCGGGGGGGGGCCGGAAACATTCAGTACTTC
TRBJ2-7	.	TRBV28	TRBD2	CASSSTASGSYEQYF	TGTGCCAGCAGTTCCACCGCTAGCGGCTCCTACGAGCAGTACTTC